The 22 T cell receptor beta chains presented below share a single source sample, sequenced in a study of regulatory T cells in long-lasting Graves disease. Sample time point: persistent/refractory GD, antithyroid drugs over 5 years with positive TRAb. With RNA extracted from PBMCs as input, the TCR library was made. For TCR beta, libraries came from iRepertoire HTBI primers and Arm-PCR of CDR3 regions. TCRdb analysed the multiplex PCR reads with MiXCR anew, one entry per CDR3 protein. The data contain roughly 500,000 distinct CDR3 sequences, less than 25% of them singletons. The source was peripheral blood mononuclear cells (PBMCs), collected when the disease was refractory, from a patient treated with antithyroid drugs. The receptors originated from a female donor with Graves disease.

Ten or more counts support this clonotype. The chain has TRBV12-3 or TRBV12-4 and TRBJ1-5, with unresolved D. V gave up 1 base and J gave up 3 bases, with 4 bases separating them. The CDR3 sequence is 13 residues long. The CDR3 sequence is CASSLDLNQPQHF. In DNA, the CDR3 is TGTGCCAGCAGTTTAGACCTCAATCAGCCCCAGCATTTT.

The V gene is TRBV6-1, the J gene TRBJ1-5; D is perhaps TRBD1 (5 bases). V lost 7 bases to trimming and J lost 4 bases, with 20 bases between them. The CDR3 loop spans 16 amino acids. CDR1 and CDR2 (germline): MNHNS, SASEGT. The CDR3 spells CASTYRAQGINQPQHF. CDR3 nucleotide sequence: TGTGCCAGCACCTATCGTGCGCAGGGTATTAATCAGCCCCAGCATTTT.

In this sample, this clonotype turned up once. V and J are TRBV6-1 and TRBJ2-2; 8 nucleotides line up with TRBD1. The CDR3 has 16 amino acids. V gave up 11 bases and J gave up 0 bases; unmatched junction bases: 11. Germline CDR1 MNHNS, CDR2 SASEGT. The CDR3 loop reads CAGYSGTGTNTGELFF. The CDR3 DNA reads TGTGCCGGCTACTCCGGGACAGGCACGAACACCGGGGAGCTGTTTTTT.

The chain joins TRBV12-3 or TRBV12-4 to TRBJ2-1; tentatively, D is TRBD1 (5 bases). V was trimmed by 1 base and J by 2 bases, leaving 9 bases between them. CDR3 size: 15 residues. CDR3 nucleotides: TGTGCCAGCAGTTTAGGGACACCGCCCTACAATGAGCAGTTCTTC. Translation gives CASSLGTPPYNEQFF.

This clonotype came up once. The rearrangement uses TRBV5-1 and TRBJ1-2; the D gene is possibly TRBD1 (6 bases). This CDR3 has 16 residues. The V end lost 0 bases, the J end lost 4 bases, and 16 bases lay between the germline ends. The germline V gene has CDR1 SGHRS and CDR2 YFSETQ. The DNA for the CDR3 is TGCGCCAGCAGCTTGGGGTACGGACAGAGACTCTATGGCTACACCTTC. It translates to CASSLGYGQRLYGYTF.

In its sample, this clonotype was seen a few times. The chain combines TRBV19 with TRBJ2-2; 16 nucleotides agree with TRBD2. CDR1 and CDR2 (germline): LNHDA, SQIVND (reference sequence). The length of the CDR3 is 19 residues. Losses at the gene ends were 5 bases for V and 1 base for J; bases not matched to a gene: 7. CDR3 DNA: TGTGCCAGTAGTGCCGGGACTAGCGGGAGGGCCCAGAACACCGGGGAGCTGTTTTTT. Amino acids: CASSAGTSGRAQNTGELFF.

The chain employs TRBV5-1 and TRBJ2-1; TRBD2 aligns across 15 bases. The V gene end was trimmed by 3 bases and the J gene end by 3 bases; junction bases not matched to a gene: 7. CDR3 length: 18 residues. In germline, CDR1 is SGHRS, CDR2 YFSETQ. CDR3 residues: CASSSGTSGRSFYNEQFF. CDR3 coding DNA: TGCGCCAGCAGCTCCGGGACTAGCGGGAGGTCCTTCTACAATGAGCAGTTCTTC.

The sample holds many counts of this clonotype. The gene calls are TRBV12-3 or TRBV12-4 and TRBJ2-7; D uncertain. This CDR3 contains 13 residues. V was cut by 3 bases and J by 5 bases, with 11 bases left in between. CDR3 nucleotides: TGTGCCAGCAGTTTCATCAGGTCTCACGAGCAGTACTTC. Protein: CASSFIRSHEQYF.

The chain employs TRBV6-5 and TRBJ2-2; TRBD2 matches 7 bases. The V and J ends lost 2 bases and 8 bases, in that order; junction bases with no gene match: 5. Germline V gene lookup returns CDR1 MNHEY and CDR2 SVGAGI. This CDR3 region has 14 residues. The CDR3 sequence: CASSYALAYGELFF. CDR3 bases: TGTGCCAGCAGTTACGCACTAGCGTATGGGGAGCTGTTTTTT.

The chain has TRBV2 and TRBJ2-3, with 7 nucleotides matching TRBD1. CDR1 is SNHLY, CDR2 FYNNEI, per germline. V trimming: 6 bases; J trimming: 0 bases; junction bases outside the gene matches: 6. The CDR3 sequence is 15 residues long. The CDR3 DNA follows: TGTGCCAGCAGCCGGGACAGAGTGAGCACAGATACGCAGTATTTT. This encodes CASSRDRVSTDTQYF. The full variable domain, its missing parts supplied by reference TRBV2 and TRBJ2-3, is EPEVTQTPSHQVTQMGQEVILRCVPISNHLYFYWYRQILGQKVEFLVSFYNNEISEKSEIFDDQFSVERPDGSNFTLKIRSTKLEDSAMYFCASSRDRVSTDTQYFGPGTRLTVL.

This clonotype appeared many times. The chain links TRBV3-1 to TRBJ1-1, with D possibly TRBD1 on 5 matching bases. With 1 base removed from V and 5 bases from J, the gap between germline ends came to 11 bases. The CDR3 covers 14 residues. Germline V gene data show CDR1 as LGHDT and CDR2 as YNNKEL (reference sequence). The CDR3 region is CASSQVKGRTEAFF. The CDR3 DNA reads TGTGCCAGCAGCCAAGTCAAGGGGAGAACTGAAGCTTTCTTT.

The chain has TRBV6-1 and TRBJ2-1, with D perhaps TRBD1 (6 bases). Trimming removed 5 bases at V and 5 bases at J, with 13 bases between. This CDR3 has 14 amino acids. CDR1 MNHNS and CDR2 SASEGT come from the germline V gene. In DNA, the CDR3 is TGTGCCAGCAGTAAAATGACAGGCGACAATGAGCAGTTCTTC. Protein product: CASSKMTGDNEQFF.

This clonotype showed up many times. The V and J genes are TRBV27 and TRBJ2-7, with D perhaps matching TRBD1 or TRBD2 (6 bases each). The CDR3 contains 15 residues. V was clipped by 6 bases and J by 1 base, with 16 bases between them. Germline V CDR1 and CDR2: MNHEY, SMNVEV (reference sequence). In DNA form, the CDR3 reads TGTGCCAGCAGCCCGGGGGCAGGGGAGTCCTACGAGCAGTACTTC. It yields the protein CASSPGAGESYEQYF.

This clonotype has a count of ten or more. The rearrangement joins TRBV18 to TRBJ1-1; a possible D gene is TRBD1 (6 bases). Trimming removed 8 bases from V and 8 bases from J, with 12 bases in between. Germline V gives CDR1 KGHSH, CDR2 LQKENI. The CDR3 totals 11 residues. The CDR3 DNA reads TGTGCCAGCAGCCCAGGGGCGGAAGCTTTCTTT. Translation gives CASSPGAEAFF.

This clonotype came up a few times. This chain links TRBV6-1 with TRBJ2-7; D uncertain. This CDR3 is built from 12 residues. Germline CDR1 is MNHNS and CDR2 is SASEGT. V was pared by 6 bases and J by 3 bases, with 9 bases between. CDR3 DNA sequence: TGTGCCAGCAGGGCCCCGTTCTACGAGCAGTACTTC. Translation: CASRAPFYEQYF.

The chain employs TRBV29-1 and TRBJ2-3; D not resolved. Trimming cost V 6 bases and J 2 bases, with 6 bases left between them. There are 11 residues in the CDR3. Germline V gives CDR1 SQVTM, CDR2 ANQGSEA. The CDR3 DNA reads TGCAGCGTCGATTTCACAGATACGCAGTATTTT. Its translation is CSVDFTDTQYF.

The chain is built from TRBV6-2 or TRBV6-3 and TRBJ2-3; 9 bases match TRBD1. Germline CDR1 is MNHEY and CDR2 is SVGEGT. CDR3 size: 16 residues. Losses at the gene ends were 5 bases for V and 5 bases for J; bases not matched to a gene: 11. The CDR3 DNA follows: TGTGCCAGCAGTCTTCGGTTAGGGACAGGGAGAGATACGCAGTATTTT. The encoded protein is CASSLRLGTGRDTQYF.

The chain uses TRBV20-1 and TRBJ1-3, with 8 bases matching TRBD1. The V and J ends lost 6 bases and 4 bases, in that order; junction bases with no gene match: 2. The CDR3 sequence is 12 residues long. Germline V gene sequence: CDR1 DFQATT, CDR2 SNEGSKA (reference sequence). CDR3 region: CSATGVGNTIYF. CDR3 nucleotide sequence: TGCAGTGCGACAGGGGTGGGAAACACCATATATTTT.

Many counts were recorded for this clonotype. The chain carries TRBV28 and TRBJ2-6; D is possibly TRBD1 (6 bases). The V gene lost 6 bases and the J gene lost 4 bases, with 13 bases spanning the gap. This CDR3 region has 15 residues. Germline CDR1 MDHEN, CDR2 SYDVKM. The CDR3 region is CASSYRGFGANVLTF. The CDR3 DNA reads as TGTGCCAGCAGCTATAGGGGGTTCGGGGCCAACGTCCTGACTTTC.

J is TRBJ1-1 and V is TRBV5-4; maybe TRBD1 (5 bases). Germline CDR1 SGHNT, CDR2 YYREEE (reference sequence). CDR3 length equals 15 residues. V shed 4 bases and J shed 2 bases, with 15 bases lying between them. In DNA, the CDR3 is TGTGCCAGCAGCAGATTGACAGATTTTAACACTGAAGCTTTCTTT. It codes for CASSRLTDFNTEAFF. The whole variable domain, remainder taken from reference TRBV5-4 and TRBJ1-1, is ETGVTQSPTHLIKTRGQQVTLRCSSQSGHNTVSWYQQALGQGPQFIFQYYREEENGRGNFPPRFSGLQFPNYSSELNVNALELDDSALYLCASSRLTDFNTEAFFGQGTRLTVV.

This clonotype appeared many times. The chain is built from TRBV28 and TRBJ2-2; either TRBD1 or TRBD2 may supply D (5 bases each). The CDR3 is made up of 18 amino acids. The V gene lost 4 bases and the J gene lost 2 bases, with 20 bases spanning the gap. Germline V lookup: CDR1 MDHEN, CDR2 SYDVKM. In nucleotides, the CDR3 is TGTGCCAGCAGTTCCCCGACCGTTAAGGGACCCAACACCGGGGAGCTGTTTTTT. Its translation is CASSSPTVKGPNTGELFF.

On this clonotype: A clone one base away is much larger, so this may be a read error. DNA of the CDR3: TGTGCCAGCAGTTTATCAAGCGACAGGGCTTGGGAAAAACTGTTTTTT. Protein: CASSLSSDRAWEKLFF. V gene TRBV27 combines with J gene TRBJ1-4; 7 nucleotides align to TRBD1. Unmatched junction bases numbered 9, after V lost 0 bases and J lost 8 bases. Germline V lookup: CDR1 MNHEY, CDR2 SMNVEV (reference sequence). The CDR3 is made up of 16 amino acids.